Each of the 12 T cell receptor beta chains below was sequenced from the same sample in a study of T cell responses to AZD1222 COVID-19 vaccine. Clones were sequenced by immunoSEQ multiplex PCR, and TCRdb holds only the in-frame ones, with some missing. The table shows around 140,000 clones, with about 93% occurring only once. Material: peripheral blood, obtained on day 0 of AZD1222 vaccination. The receptor source for this set is an adult in good health.

The rearrangement links TRBV4-3 to TRBJ1-6; D ambiguous. CDR1 and CDR2 from the germline V gene are LGHNA and YSLEER. Trimming took 1 base from V and 10 from J, leaving 8 bases between them. The CDR3 is made up of 13 amino acids. CDR3 loop: CASSQVAGSPLHF. CDR3 DNA sequence: TGCGCCAGCAGCCAAGTGGCGGGGTCACCCCTCCACTTT.

The gene calls are TRBV18 and TRBJ2-5; TRBD2 agrees at 9 bases. The junction had 10 bases not matched to a gene; V was cut back by 3 bases and J by 2 bases. The V gene's germline CDR1 is KGHSH and CDR2 LQKENI. The length of the CDR3 is 17 residues. The CDR3 is CASSPNRVAGVQETQYF. CDR3 nucleotide sequence: TGTGCCAGCTCACCTAACAGGGTAGCGGGAGTACAAGAGACCCAGTACTTC.

V usage is TRBV7-9 and J usage is TRBJ1-2; possible D gene TRBD1, 5 bases. The V end was cut by 5 bases, the J end by 8 bases, with 12 bases between. CDR3 length: 12 residues. Per the germline V gene, CDR1 is SEHNR and CDR2 is FQNEAQ (reference sequence). The CDR3 is CASSTTGVGYTF. The CDR3 nucleotides read TGTGCCAGCAGCACCACGGGGGTCGGCTACACCTTC.

The chain links TRBV2 to TRBJ2-2; D is unclear. Trimming cost V 6 bases and J 5 bases, with 16 bases left between them. Germline V gene sequence: CDR1 SNHLY, CDR2 FYNNEI. The CDR3 extends over 15 amino acids. The CDR3 region is CASRRGGERTGELFF. CDR3 sequence (DNA): TGTGCCAGCAGAAGAGGCGGAGAGAGGACCGGGGAGCTGTTTTTT.

This sequence joins TRBV4-3 and TRBJ2-7; D is perhaps TRBD1 (5 bases). The CDR3 loop spans 17 amino acids. Germline V gene data show CDR1 as LGHNA and CDR2 as YSLEER. Trimming left V 0 bases short and J 5 bases short, with 20 bases between. The CDR3 DNA reads as TGCGCCAGCAGCCAAGATTGGCGGAGTGACAGTTTCCACGAGCAGTACTTC. Its protein is CASSQDWRSDSFHEQYF.

The chain employs TRBV6-5 and TRBJ1-2; D not certain. The CDR3 is 14 amino acids. Trimming took off 0 bases at V and 5 bases at J, with 10 bases between the two ends. Germline CDR1 reads MNHEY; CDR2 reads SVGAGI. The CDR3 bases are TGTGCCAGCAGTTACTCACGGGATTATTATGGCTACACCTTC. Translation: CASSYSRDYYGYTF.

V and J are TRBV24-1 and TRBJ1-6, with 7 bases fitting TRBD1. This CDR3 contains 19 residues. From germline, CDR1 is KGHDR and CDR2 SFDVKD. After removal of 0 bases from V and 8 bases from J, the junction contained 15 bases not matched to a gene. Here the CDR3 DNA reads TGTGCCACCAGTGATTTGTACCCAGGGGGTAACATCGCGGATTCACCCCTCCACTTT. It yields the protein CATSDLYPGGNIADSPLHF.

Concerning this clone itself: Other DNA variants within this sample encode the same CDR3. This chain's CDR3 is CASSLPTGSTEAFF. CDR3 in DNA: TGTGCCAGCAGCCTCCCGACAGGGTCCACTGAAGCTTTCTTT. V usage is TRBV11-2 and J usage is TRBJ1-1; TRBD1 matches at 7 bases. Germline CDR1 is SGHAT and CDR2 is FQNNGV. The length of the CDR3 is 14 residues. Unmatched junction bases numbered 7, after V lost 5 bases and J lost 4 bases.

The J gene is TRBJ2-7, the V gene TRBV7-2; 10 positions match TRBD1. After removal of 5 bases from V and 8 bases from J, the junction contained 6 bases not matched to a gene. Germline CDR1 is SGHTA and CDR2 is FQGNSA. The CDR3 runs to 13 residues. The CDR3, as DNA: TGTGCCAGCAGCCCGGGGGACAGGGGACAGCAGTACTTC. Translation: CASSPGDRGQQYF.

This chain links TRBV7-2 with TRBJ2-7, with D possibly matching TRBD1 (5 bases). Trimming pared 3 bases from V and 4 bases from J, leaving 7 bases between. Germline CDR1 SGHTA, CDR2 FQGNSA. There are 12 residues in the CDR3. CDR3 loop: CASSFQGYEQYF. The CDR3 region has the DNA TGTGCCAGCAGCTTCCAGGGTTACGAGCAGTACTTC.

The chain couples TRBV7-8 to TRBJ1-1; TRBD1 is a possible D gene (6 bases). Germline assignment: CDR1 SGHVS and CDR2 FQNEAQ. V was cut by 5 bases and J by 8 bases, with 15 bases left in between. CDR3 length equals 13 residues. The CDR3 DNA is TGTGCCAGCAGCCGAGAGGGGGGGCGGGAAGCTTTCTTT. This translates into CASSREGGREAFF. Filled out from reference TRBV7-8 and TRBJ1-1, the complete variable domain reads GAGVSQSPRYKVAKRGQDVALRCDPISGHVSLFWYQQALGQGPEFLTYFQNEAQLDKSGLPSDRFFAERPEGSVSTLKIQRTQQEDSAVYLCASSREGGREAFFGQGTRLTVV.

The DNA for the CDR3 is TGTGCCAGCAGCTTATTGGGACTAGCGGGAGGAAGCTCCTACAATGAGCAGTTCTTC. It specifies CASSLLGLAGGSSYNEQFF. V usage is TRBV7-3 and J usage is TRBJ2-1, with 15 positions matching TRBD2. CDR1 and CDR2 (germline): SGHTA, FQGTGA. Unmatched junction bases numbered 5, after V lost 2 bases and J lost 0 bases. This CDR3 has 19 residues. The full variable domain, with the rest looked up from reference TRBV7-3 and TRBJ2-1, is GAGVSQTPSNKVTEKGKYVELRCDPISGHTALYWYRQSLGQGPEFLIYFQGTGAADDSGLPNDRFFAVRPEGSVSTLKIQRTERGDSAVYLCASSLLGLAGGSSYNEQFFGPGTRLTVL.